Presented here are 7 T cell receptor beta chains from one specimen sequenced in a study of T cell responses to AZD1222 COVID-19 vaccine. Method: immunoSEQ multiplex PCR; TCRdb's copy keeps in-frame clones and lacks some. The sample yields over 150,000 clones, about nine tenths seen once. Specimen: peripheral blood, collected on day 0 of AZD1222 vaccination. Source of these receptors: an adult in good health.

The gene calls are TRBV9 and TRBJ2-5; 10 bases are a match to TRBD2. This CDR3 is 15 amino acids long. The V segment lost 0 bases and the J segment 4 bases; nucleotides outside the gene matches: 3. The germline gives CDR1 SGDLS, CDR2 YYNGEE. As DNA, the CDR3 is TGTGCCAGCAGCGTAGGGTCTAGCGGGGGAGAGACCCAGTACTTC. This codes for CASSVGSSGGETQYF.

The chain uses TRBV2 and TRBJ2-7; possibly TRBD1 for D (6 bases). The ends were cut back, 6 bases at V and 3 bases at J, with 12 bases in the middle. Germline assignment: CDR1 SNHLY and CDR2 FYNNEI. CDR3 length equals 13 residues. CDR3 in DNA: TGTGCCAGCAGGCTGGACAGATACTACGAGCAGTACTTC. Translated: CASRLDRYYEQYF.

CDR3 amino acids: CASSRPPLGTDTQYF. The CDR3 DNA reads TGTGCCAGCAGCCGACCTCCCTTAGGCACAGATACGCAGTATTTT. The V gene is TRBV5-4, the J gene TRBJ2-3; no clear D gene. Trimming left V 4 bases short and J 1 base short, with 13 bases between. Germline V gene sequence: CDR1 SGHNT, CDR2 YYREEE (reference sequence). The CDR3 has 15 residues. The entire variable domain, with the rest obtained from reference TRBV5-4 and TRBJ2-3, is as follows: ETGVTQSPTHLIKTRGQQVTLRCSSQSGHNTVSWYQQALGQGPQFIFQYYREEENGRGNFPPRFSGLQFPNYSSELNVNALELDDSALYLCASSRPPLGTDTQYFGPGTRLTVL.

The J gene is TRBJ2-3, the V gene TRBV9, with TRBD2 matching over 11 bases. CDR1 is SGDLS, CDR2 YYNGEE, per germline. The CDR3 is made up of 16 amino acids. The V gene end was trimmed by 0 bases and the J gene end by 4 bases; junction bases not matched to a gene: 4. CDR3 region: CASSVGLAGGADTQYF. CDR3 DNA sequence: TGTGCCAGCAGCGTAGGTCTAGCGGGGGGTGCAGATACGCAGTATTTT.

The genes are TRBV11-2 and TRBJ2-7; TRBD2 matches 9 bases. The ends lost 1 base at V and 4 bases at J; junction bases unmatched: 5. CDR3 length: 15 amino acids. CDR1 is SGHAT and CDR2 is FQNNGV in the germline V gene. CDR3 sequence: CASSLVSGGLYEQYF. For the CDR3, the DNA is TGTGCCAGCAGCTTAGTTAGCGGGGGTTTGTACGAGCAGTACTTC. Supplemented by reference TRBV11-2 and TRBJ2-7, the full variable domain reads EAGVAQSPRYKIIEKRQSVAFWCNPISGHATLYWYQQILGQGPKLLIQFQNNGVVDDSQLPKDRFSAERLKGVDSTLKIQPAKLEDSAVYLCASSLVSGGLYEQYFGPGTRLTVT.

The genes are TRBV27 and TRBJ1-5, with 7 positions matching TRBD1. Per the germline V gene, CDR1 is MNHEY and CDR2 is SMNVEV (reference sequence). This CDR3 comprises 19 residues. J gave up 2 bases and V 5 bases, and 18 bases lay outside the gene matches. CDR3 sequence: CASSTQPGQLRRGNQPQHF. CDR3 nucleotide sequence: TGTGCCAGCAGTACACAACCGGGACAGCTCCGAAGGGGCAATCAGCCCCAGCATTTT.

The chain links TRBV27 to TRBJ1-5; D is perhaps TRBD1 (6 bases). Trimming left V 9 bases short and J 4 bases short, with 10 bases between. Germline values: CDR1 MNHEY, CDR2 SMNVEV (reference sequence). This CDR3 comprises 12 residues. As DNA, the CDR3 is TGTGCCAGTTGGACAGTTAATCAGCCCCAGCATTTT. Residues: CASWTVNQPQHF.